The T cell receptor (beta chain) described here comes from a study of T cell responses to AZD1222 COVID-19 vaccine. Study-level information: Analysis merged second doses at about 4 or about 12 weeks. Points from the study as a whole: Unmutated variant regions are reportedly the target of nearly half of TCRs that are spike-specific. Females outnumbered males among donors, who were mostly white British; clonal diversity was possibly underestimated.

Sequencing used immunoSEQ multiplex PCR; TCRdb keeps in-frame clones, though not all of them. The sample includes approximately 150,000 clones, more than 85% seen only once; the top ten take about 1.3%. This clone was seen only once. Its cognate antigen is unknown. CDR1 and CDR2 (germline): MNHEY, SVGAGI. The CDR3 is made up of 15 amino acids. V was clipped by 6 bases and J by 2 bases, with 14 bases between them. The sequencing here drew on peripheral blood, taken on day 0 of AZD1222 vaccination. The chain links TRBV6-5 to TRBJ1-5; weak D call: TRBD1 (6 bases). The receptor was isolated from an adult in good health. CDR3 residues: CASSAGGAGNQPQHF. The CDR3 bases are TGTGCCAGCAGCGCCGGGGGGGCGGGCAATCAGCCCCAGCATTTT.